The sample holds many counts of the clone carrying this T cell receptor beta chain. Per the germline V gene, CDR1 is SGHRS and CDR2 is YFSETQ. The CDR3 has 14 residues. Trimming pared 3 bases from V and 2 bases from J, leaving 10 bases between. TCRdb passed the RT-PCR reads through MiXCR, listing each CDR3 protein once. This table has about 680,000 distinct CDR3 sequences, more than 13% appearing once. The TCR sequence derives from a female donor in good health, serving as a healthy control. The rearrangement links TRBV5-1 to TRBJ2-3; D is unresolved. The sequencing sample was made of memory CD4+ T cells from blood. The CDR3 loop reads CASSSAFPTDTQYF. The CDR3 region has the DNA TGCGCCAGCAGCTCCGCCTTCCCCACAGATACGCAGTATTTT.